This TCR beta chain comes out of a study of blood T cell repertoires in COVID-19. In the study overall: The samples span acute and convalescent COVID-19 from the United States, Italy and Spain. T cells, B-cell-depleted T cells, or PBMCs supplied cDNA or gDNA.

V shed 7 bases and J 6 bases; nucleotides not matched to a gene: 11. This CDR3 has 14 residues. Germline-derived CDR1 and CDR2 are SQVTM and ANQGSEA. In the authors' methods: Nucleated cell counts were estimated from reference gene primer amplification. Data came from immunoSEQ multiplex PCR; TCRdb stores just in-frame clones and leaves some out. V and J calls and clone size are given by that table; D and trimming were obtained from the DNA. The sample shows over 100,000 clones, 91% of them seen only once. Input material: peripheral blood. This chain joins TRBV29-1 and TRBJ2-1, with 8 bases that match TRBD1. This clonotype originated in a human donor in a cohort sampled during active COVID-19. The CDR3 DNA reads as TGCAGCGGTATAGACAGGGGCGAGGGCAATGAGCAGTTCTTC. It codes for CSGIDRGEGNEQFF.